The 9 T cell receptor beta chains presented below share a single source sample, sequenced in a study of cytomegalovirus exposure and HLA in healthy donors. Researchers ran the PCR with 60 Vbeta and 13 Jbeta primers. TCRdb's table, derived via immunoSEQ multiplex PCR, lists solely in-frame clones and lacks some. Seen here are around 150,000 clones, approximately 80% observed once, and the top ten hold more than 3%. The sequenced sample was PBMCs. Every receptor here comes from a man aged 30 to 39 in good health and CMV-seropositive.

The V and J genes are TRBV12-5 and TRBJ1-5, with 8 positions matching TRBD1. V was pared by 6 bases and J by 3 bases, with 16 bases of the junction left unmatched. Germline V lookup: CDR1 LGHNT, CDR2 FRNRAP. The CDR3 totals 18 residues. The CDR3 loop reads CASGRRTGRGFNNQPQHF. The DNA of the CDR3 is TGTGCTAGTGGACGACGGACAGGGAGAGGATTTAACAATCAGCCCCAGCATTTT.

The chain recombines TRBV9 with TRBJ1-2, with D possibly being TRBD1 (5 bases). CDR1 and CDR2 from the germline V gene are SGDLS and YYNGEE. V shed 0 bases and J shed 4 bases, with 10 bases lying between them. The CDR3 loop spans 14 amino acids. The CDR3 DNA follows: TGTGCCAGCAGCGTAGGTCAGGGCTTCTATGGCTACACCTTC. This codes for CASSVGQGFYGYTF. The variable domain in full, completed from reference TRBV9 and TRBJ1-2, reads DSGVTQTPKHLITATGQRVTLRCSPRSGDLSVYWYQQSLDQGLQFLIQYYNGEERAKGNILERFSAQQFPDLHSELNLSSLELGDSALYFCASSVGQGFYGYTFGSGTRLTVV.

The rearrangement links TRBV5-1 to TRBJ2-5, with TRBD1 matching over 7 bases. The CDR3 has 14 amino acids. Losses at the gene ends were 0 bases for V and 1 base for J; bases not matched to a gene: 0. Germline V lookup: CDR1 SGHRS, CDR2 YFSETQ. The CDR3 loop is CASSLGDSQETQYF. In DNA form, the CDR3 reads TGCGCCAGCAGCTTGGGGGACAGCCAAGAGACCCAGTACTTC.

This clone has just a few counts. The identical CDR3 is also encoded by other nucleotide sequences in the sample. The chain combines TRBV6-5 with TRBJ2-7, with D perhaps TRBD1 (8 bases). The V gene lost 6 bases and the J gene lost 0 bases, with 12 bases spanning the gap. Germline V gene lookup returns CDR1 MNHEY and CDR2 SVGAGI. The CDR3 is 14 amino acids. DNA for the CDR3: TGTGCCAGCAGAACAGGGGGGGCCTCCTACGAGCAGTACTTC. The encoded protein is CASRTGGASYEQYF.

This sequence joins TRBV6-5 and TRBJ2-3; D call uncertain. The germline V gene has CDR1 MNHEY and CDR2 SVGAGI. The V end was cut by 9 bases, the J end by 0 bases, with 16 bases between. There are 15 residues in the CDR3. The CDR3 DNA is TGTGCCAGTTGCGAATTTCACCCTAGCACAGATACGCAGTATTTT. Protein: CASCEFHPSTDTQYF.

This clone was observed a handful of times. The V call is TRBV6-1, the J call TRBJ1-5; D not resolved. There are 13 residues in the CDR3. The V gene lost 7 bases and the J gene lost 0 bases, with 7 bases spanning the gap. In germline, CDR1 is MNHNS, CDR2 SASEGT. The CDR3 reads CASTDNSNQPQHF. The CDR3 DNA reads TGTGCCAGCACCGACAATAGCAATCAGCCCCAGCATTTT.

The chain uses TRBV5-6 and TRBJ2-6, with 8 bases matching TRBD1. Germline V gene sequence: CDR1 SGHDT, CDR2 YYEEEE. The ends lost 6 bases at V and 0 bases at J; junction bases unmatched: 8. This CDR3 has 17 residues. The CDR3 spells CASIQTGAFSGANVLTF. CDR3 DNA: TGTGCCAGCATCCAGACAGGGGCGTTCTCTGGGGCCAACGTCCTGACTTTC.

The rearrangement joins TRBV2 to TRBJ2-7, with 7 bases fitting TRBD2. Losses at the gene ends were 7 bases for V and 0 bases for J; bases not matched to a gene: 6. The CDR3 contains 14 residues. CDR1 SNHLY and CDR2 FYNNEI come from the germline V gene. The CDR3 protein is CASTLGDYSYEQYF. As DNA, the CDR3 is TGTGCCAGCACACTTGGGGACTACTCCTACGAGCAGTACTTC.

This sequence joins TRBV6-1 and TRBJ1-5; D remains ambiguous. The V end lost 1 base, the J end lost 1 base, and 8 bases lay between the germline ends. Per the germline V gene, CDR1 is MNHNS and CDR2 is SASEGT. The CDR3 is made up of 15 amino acids. CDR3 amino acids: CASSEVGPSNQPQHF. The CDR3 nucleotides read TGTGCCAGCAGTGAAGTTGGGCCCAGCAATCAGCCCCAGCATTTT.